What follows are 25 T cell receptor beta chains derived from one specimen sequenced in a study of blood T cell repertoires in COVID-19. The data were produced by immunoSEQ multiplex PCR, yet TCRdb's version contains in-frame clones alone and is incomplete. The sample yields 340,000 or so clones, more than 70% seen once. Material for sequencing was peripheral blood. The receptors come from a man aged 25 to 40 with active or convalescent COVID-19.

This clone has only a few counts. The chain employs TRBV19 and TRBJ1-2, with D perhaps matching TRBD1 (5 bases). Trimming removed 1 base from V and 1 base from J, with 7 bases in between. CDR3 length: 14 residues. Germline V CDR1 and CDR2: LNHDA, SQIVND (reference sequence). CDR3 in amino acids: CASSIVQGNYGYTF. CDR3 in DNA: TGTGCCAGTAGTATAGTCCAGGGTAACTATGGCTACACCTTC.

J is TRBJ1-1 and V is TRBV30; tentative D call: TRBD1 (6 bases). The V gene lost 8 bases and the J gene lost 0 bases, with 13 bases spanning the gap. This CDR3 spans 13 amino acids. Per the germline V gene, CDR1 is GTSNPN and CDR2 is SVGIG (reference sequence). This CDR3 is CAHRQVLNTEAFF. In DNA, the CDR3 is TGTGCCCACAGACAGGTACTGAACACTGAAGCTTTCTTT.

The chain uses TRBV6-2 or TRBV6-3 and TRBJ2-3, with TRBD2 matching over 10 bases. The V segment lost 6 bases and the J segment 4 bases; nucleotides outside the gene matches: 7. Per germline, CDR1 MNHEY and CDR2 SVGEGT. The CDR3 consists of 15 residues. CDR3 residues: CASSPAGGPADTQYF. CDR3 sequence (DNA): TGTGCCAGCAGCCCAGCGGGAGGGCCCGCAGATACGCAGTATTTT.

The chain employs TRBV18 and TRBJ2-7; tentative D call: TRBD1 (5 bases). This CDR3 has 15 amino acids. V was trimmed by 2 bases and J by 1 base, leaving 12 bases between them. Germline lookup yields CDR1 KGHSH and CDR2 LQKENI. CDR3 loop: CASSPESGWSYEQYF. In DNA, the CDR3 is TGTGCCAGCTCACCAGAATCAGGGTGGTCCTACGAGCAGTACTTC.

V and J are TRBV10-3 and TRBJ2-2; tentative D call: TRBD1 (5 bases). The germline V and J ends were trimmed by 3 bases and 3 bases, with 5 bases remaining between them. There are 13 residues in the CDR3. CDR1 and CDR2 from the germline V gene are ENHRY and SYGVKD. The CDR3 loop is CAISDRDTGELFF. The CDR3 DNA reads TGTGCCATCAGTGACAGGGACACCGGGGAGCTGTTTTTT.

To note about this clone: Other DNA sequences of this sample code for an identical CDR3. V is TRBV7-2 and J is TRBJ1-1; 7 bases line up with TRBD1. There are 16 residues in the CDR3. From germline, CDR1 is SGHTA and CDR2 FQGNSA. The V and J ends lost 5 bases and 0 bases, in that order; junction bases with no gene match: 9. Here the CDR3 DNA reads TGTGCCAGCAGCACACGACAGGGTCCCCTGAACACTGAAGCTTTCTTT. It yields the protein CASSTRQGPLNTEAFF.

This rearrangement joins TRBV24-1 to TRBJ2-3, with D maybe TRBD2 (7 bases). Trimming shortened V by 3 bases and J by 5 bases, and 14 bases separated the two germline ends. The germline gives CDR1 KGHDR, CDR2 SFDVKD. The CDR3 sequence is 15 residues long. CDR3 amino acids: CATSDGAGEGDTQYF. The CDR3 DNA reads as TGTGCCACCAGTGATGGGGCAGGGGAGGGAGATACGCAGTATTTT.

The V gene is TRBV10-3, the J gene TRBJ2-3; possibly TRBD1 for D (6 bases). Trimming removed 4 bases from V and 1 base from J, with 9 bases in between. Germline V gene data show CDR1 as ENHRY and CDR2 as SYGVKD. This CDR3 is built from 14 residues. The CDR3 is CAISAGAGTDTQYF. CDR3 coding DNA: TGTGCCATCAGTGCAGGGGCGGGCACAGATACGCAGTATTTT.

V and J are TRBV19 and TRBJ2-7, with D perhaps matching TRBD1 (6 bases). There are 13 residues in the CDR3. Trimming shortened V by 6 bases and J by 0 bases, and 9 bases separated the two germline ends. Germline CDR1 is LNHDA and CDR2 is SQIVND (reference sequence). This chain's CDR3 is CASSLQGSYEQYF. For the CDR3, the DNA is TGTGCCAGTAGCCTACAGGGCTCCTACGAGCAGTACTTC.

V and J are TRBV6-6 and TRBJ1-2; the D is unclear. The V end lost 10 bases, the J end lost 0 bases, and 6 bases lay between the germline ends. Germline V gene data show CDR1 as MNHNY and CDR2 as SVGAGI (reference sequence). The CDR3 loop spans 11 amino acids. The CDR3 region is CATTANYGYTF. The DNA of the CDR3 is TGTGCCACCACAGCTAACTATGGCTACACCTTC.

This clone was counted at least ten times. This chain joins TRBV6-2 or TRBV6-3 and TRBJ2-2; TRBD1 matches at 7 bases. The CDR3 consists of 19 residues. Unmatched junction bases numbered 30, after V lost 6 bases and J lost 14 bases. Looked up from germline, CDR1 is MNHEY and CDR2 is SVGEGT. The CDR3 DNA sequence: TGTGCCAGCAGCGCACCCCAGCCAGGGGGTTACTCCCGGAACACAGGACTGTTTTTT. Translated: CASSAPQPGGYSRNTGLFF.

In DNA, the CDR3 is TGTGCCAGCAGCCGAACGGGGGACAGGGGAGGGCAATACTTC. This codes for CASSRTGDRGGQYF. This chain connects TRBV3-1 (or the pseudogene TRBV3-2) to TRBJ2-4; 10 bases fit TRBD1. Trimming cost V 4 bases and J 16 bases; bases outside gene matches: 13. CDR1 LGHDT and CDR2 YNNKEL come from the germline V gene (reference sequence). The CDR3 contains 14 residues.

This sequence joins TRBV25-1 and TRBJ1-3; no reliable D call. Trimming cost V 10 bases and J 0 bases, with 19 bases left between them. Germline CDR1 reads MGHDK; CDR2 reads SYGVNS. The CDR3 is 16 amino acids. The CDR3 spells CATNRGPVGSGNTIYF. CDR3 nucleotide sequence: TGTGCCACCAACCGAGGGCCTGTGGGCTCTGGAAACACCATATATTTT.

The V call is TRBV3-1 (or the pseudogene TRBV3-2), the J call TRBJ1-1; no clear D gene. The CDR3 extends over 13 amino acids. The germline V gene encodes CDR1 LGHDT and CDR2 YNNKEL (reference sequence). Trimming cost V 4 bases and J 4 bases, with 10 bases left between them. CDR3 bases: TGTGCCAGCAGCCCCATCGGTGGCACTGAAGCTTTCTTT. This codes for CASSPIGGTEAFF.

The rearrangement uses TRBV30 and TRBJ1-2, with 9 positions matching TRBD1. V lost 4 bases, J lost 4 bases, and 10 bases stayed unmatched. Germline V gives CDR1 GTSNPN, CDR2 SVGIG (reference sequence). This CDR3 is 15 amino acids long. Written as DNA, the CDR3 is TGTGCCTGGACGGGGGACAGGGATATCTCCTATGGCTACACCTTC. It specifies CAWTGDRDISYGYTF.

This clone was detected a few times. One end of the junction is discordant with germline, which a read error may explain. V usage is TRBV5-1 and J usage is TRBJ1-2; D possibly corresponds to TRBD1 (6 bases). The CDR3 runs to 12 residues. CDR1 is SGHRS and CDR2 is YFSETQ in the germline V gene. CDR3 sequence reads: CASSPKRGHWLF. CDR3 DNA: TGCGCCAGCAGCCCAAAACGGGGACACTGGCTCTTC.

J is TRBJ2-3 and V is TRBV19; D may be TRBD1 (5 bases). The CDR3 has 17 amino acids. V was shortened by 7 bases and J by 1 base, with 21 bases between the two germline ends. Germline V gives CDR1 LNHDA, CDR2 SQIVND (reference sequence). CDR3 sequence: CASTPIVGLGGTDTQYF. CDR3 in DNA: TGTGCCAGTACCCCAATAGTGGGGTTAGGGGGCACAGATACGCAGTATTTT.

The rearrangement joins TRBV18 to TRBJ2-1, with TRBD1 matching 7 bases. Germline CDR1 KGHSH, CDR2 LQKENI. The CDR3 consists of 15 residues. The V segment lost 4 bases and the J segment 3 bases; nucleotides outside the gene matches: 6. The chain's CDR3 is CASSRAQGNYNEQFF. CDR3 in DNA: TGTGCCAGCTCACGGGCACAGGGGAACTACAATGAGCAGTTCTTC.

V and J are TRBV21-1 and TRBJ2-1; the D segment call TRBD2 is taken from the table without a DNA check. TRBV21-1 is deemed a pseudogene. CDR3 length: 16 residues. The CDR3 protein is CASSKAVTSGKNEQFF. The CDR3 nucleotides are TGTGCCAGCAGCAAAGCCGTGACTAGCGGGAAAAATGAGCAGTTCTTC.

V is TRBV2 and J is TRBJ2-7, with 9 bases fitting TRBD2. Losses at the gene ends were 6 bases for V and 5 bases for J; bases not matched to a gene: 5. CDR3 length equals 13 residues. CDR1 and CDR2 from the germline V gene are SNHLY and FYNNEI. The CDR3: CASRIAGADEQYF. The CDR3 DNA follows: TGTGCCAGCAGAATAGCGGGAGCCGACGAGCAGTACTTC.

The chain has TRBV10-3 and TRBJ1-1; 10 bases fit TRBD1. The trim removed 6 bases at V and 7 bases at J, leaving 8 bases unmatched. The CDR3 runs to 14 residues. Per the germline V gene, CDR1 is ENHRY and CDR2 is SYGVKD. This CDR3 reads CAIRTGTGAIEAFF. CDR3 nucleotide sequence: TGTGCCATCAGGACCGGGACAGGGGCTATTGAAGCTTTCTTT.

In this sample, this clone turned up a few times. The identical CDR3 is also encoded by other nucleotide sequences in the sample. The chain combines TRBV4-3 with TRBJ1-2; D gene uncertain. Germline V gives CDR1 LGHNA, CDR2 YSLEER. This CDR3 has 15 residues. Trimming pared 0 bases from V and 4 bases from J, leaving 12 bases between. CDR3: CASSQDPGGSYGYTF. CDR3 in DNA: TGCGCCAGCAGCCAAGATCCCGGAGGGAGCTATGGCTACACCTTC.

Points on this clone: This same CDR3 is encoded by further DNA sequences in the sample. The rearrangement uses TRBV9 and TRBJ1-1, with 8 nucleotides matching TRBD1. V shed 3 bases, J shed 4 bases, and the junction held 2 bases outside the gene matches. The CDR3 runs 13 residues. Germline assignment: CDR1 SGDLS and CDR2 YYNGEE. CDR3 coding DNA: TGTGCCAGCAGCGGACAGGGGACCACTGAAGCTTTCTTT. This sequence encodes CASSGQGTTEAFF. The complete variable domain, with remaining parts taken from reference TRBV9 and TRBJ1-1, reads DSGVTQTPKHLITATGQRVTLRCSPRSGDLSVYWYQQSLDQGLQFLIQYYNGEERAKGNILERFSAQQFPDLHSELNLSSLELGDSALYFCASSGQGTTEAFFGQGTRLTVV.

In DNA, the CDR3 is TGTGCCAGCGAGGGGAGCGGGAATGAGCAGTTCTTC. It specifies CASEGSGNEQFF. The rearrangement links TRBV11-2 to TRBJ2-1; D may be TRBD2 (6 bases). The V end was cut by 8 bases, the J end by 7 bases, with 12 bases between. Germline V gives CDR1 SGHAT, CDR2 FQNNGV. The CDR3 runs to 12 residues. Using reference TRBV11-2 and TRBJ2-1 for the parts outside the CDR3, the full variable domain is EAGVAQSPRYKIIEKRQSVAFWCNPISGHATLYWYQQILGQGPKLLIQFQNNGVVDDSQLPKDRFSAERLKGVDSTLKIQPAKLEDSAVYLCASEGSGNEQFFGPGTRLTVL.

The chain uses TRBV28 and TRBJ2-1; TRBD1 aligns across 8 bases. Unmatched junction bases numbered 9, after V lost 5 bases and J lost 3 bases. CDR3 length: 16 amino acids. CDR1 is MDHEN and CDR2 is SYDVKM in the germline V gene. CDR3 DNA sequence: TGTGCCAGCAGTACCCACCGGGACAGGCACTACAATGAGCAGTTCTTC. Its protein is CASSTHRDRHYNEQFF. Filled out from reference TRBV28 and TRBJ2-1, the complete variable domain reads DVKVTQSSRYLVKRTGEKVFLECVQDMDHENMFWYRQDPGLGLRLIYFSYDVKMKEKGDIPEGYSVSREKKERFSLILESASTNQTSMYLCASSTHRDRHYNEQFFGPGTRLTVL.